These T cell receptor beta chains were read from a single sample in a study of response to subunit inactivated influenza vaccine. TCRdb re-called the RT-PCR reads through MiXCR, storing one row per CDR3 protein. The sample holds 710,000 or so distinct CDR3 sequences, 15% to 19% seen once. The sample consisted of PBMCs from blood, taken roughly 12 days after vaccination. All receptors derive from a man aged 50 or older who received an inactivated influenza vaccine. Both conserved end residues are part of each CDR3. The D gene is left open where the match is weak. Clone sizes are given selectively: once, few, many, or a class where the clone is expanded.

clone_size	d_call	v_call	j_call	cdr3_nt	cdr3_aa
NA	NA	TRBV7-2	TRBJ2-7	TGTGCCAGCAGCCTTGAGGGCTGGACAGAGTCCTACGAGCAGTACTTC	CASSLEGWTESYEQYF
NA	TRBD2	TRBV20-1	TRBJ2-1	TGCAGTGCTAGTAGGACTAGCGGAAACAATGAGCAGTTCTTC	CSASRTSGNNEQFF
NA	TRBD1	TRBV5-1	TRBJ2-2	TGCGCCAGCAGCTTGTGGACAGGGTTAGCCGGGGAGCTGTTTTTT	CASSLWTGLAGELFF
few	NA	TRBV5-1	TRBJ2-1	TGCGCCAGCAGCTTTTCGCTGGGGGTTCTGAATGAGCAGTTCTTC	CASSFSLGVLNEQFF
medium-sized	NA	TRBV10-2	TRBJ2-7	TGCGCCAGCAGTGCCGGGACGGCCGTCTACGAGCAGTACTTC	CASSAGTAVYEQYF
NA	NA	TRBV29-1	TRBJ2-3	TGCAGCGTTGAGGGGCACCAGGCAGCACCAGATACGCAGTATTTT	CSVEGHQAAPDTQYF
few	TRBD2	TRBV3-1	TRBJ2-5	TGTGCCAGCAGCCGATTTACTAGCGGTCCCCAAGAGACCCAGTACTTC	CASSRFTSGPQETQYF
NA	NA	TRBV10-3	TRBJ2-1	TGTGCCATCAGGCCGACTTCGTACAATGAGCAGTTCTTC	CAIRPTSYNEQFF
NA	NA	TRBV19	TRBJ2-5	TGTGCCAGTAGTATAAAGGGGGGAAAGGAGACCCAGTACTTC	CASSIKGGKETQYF
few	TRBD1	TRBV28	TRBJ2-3	TGTGCCAGCAGTATACAGGGGTCAGATACGCAGTATTTT	CASSIQGSDTQYF
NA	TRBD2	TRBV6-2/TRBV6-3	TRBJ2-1	TGTGCCAGCAGCCTTAGCGGGAGTGCCTACAATGAGCAGTTCTTC	CASSLSGSAYNEQFF
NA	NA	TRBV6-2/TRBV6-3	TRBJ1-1	TGTGCCGGTCAGCAGGGCGTGGGGACTGAAGCTTTCTTT	CAGQQGVGTEAFF
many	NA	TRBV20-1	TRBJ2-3	TGCAGTGCTTCCCACAAGGATACGCAGTATTTT	CSASHKDTQYF
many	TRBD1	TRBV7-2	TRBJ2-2	TGTGCCAGCAGCCTGCGACAGGGTTGGACCGGGGAGCTGTTTTTT	CASSLRQGWTGELFF
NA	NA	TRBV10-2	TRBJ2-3	TGCGCCAGCAGTGATTTGCGGGACCTCACAGATACGCAGTATTTT	CASSDLRDLTDTQYF
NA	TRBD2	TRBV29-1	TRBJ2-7	TGCAGCGGCACCGATCTAGCGGGGGGCTACGAGCAGTACTTC	CSGTDLAGGYEQYF
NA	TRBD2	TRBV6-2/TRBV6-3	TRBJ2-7	TGTGCCAGCAGTTACGTGGGAGGGAAGCAGTACTTC	CASSYVGGKQYF